The sequence of this T cell receptor beta chain was determined in a study of cytomegalovirus exposure and HLA in healthy donors. Study at large: Around four fifths of 398 genotyped donors fell in the Caucasian-associated ancestry cluster.

Study-level results: Further analysis, carried out later, found HLA-associated TCR beta chains more clonally expanded than equally common other chains. Reported performance of the classifier showed diagnosis of cytomegalovirus status with high specificity and sensitivity.

It was with 60 Vbeta and 13 Jbeta primers that the PCR ran. Measured with immunoSEQ multiplex PCR; TCRdb has only the in-frame clones, and not every one. The table shows 100,000 to 150,000 clones, with more than 75% occurring only once. Points on this clone: Its antigen is not identified.

Germline values: CDR1 SGHAT, CDR2 FQNNGV. V was shortened by 5 bases and J by 4 bases, with 11 bases between the two germline ends. This CDR3 comprises 13 residues. This chain links TRBV11-2 with TRBJ2-5; a possible D gene is TRBD2 (6 bases). The source is a man aged 18 to 29 in good health and CMV-seronegative. The specimen sequenced was PBMCs. Here the CDR3 reads CASSLWRGETQYF. The DNA for the CDR3 is TGTGCCAGCAGCCTATGGAGGGGAGAGACCCAGTACTTC.